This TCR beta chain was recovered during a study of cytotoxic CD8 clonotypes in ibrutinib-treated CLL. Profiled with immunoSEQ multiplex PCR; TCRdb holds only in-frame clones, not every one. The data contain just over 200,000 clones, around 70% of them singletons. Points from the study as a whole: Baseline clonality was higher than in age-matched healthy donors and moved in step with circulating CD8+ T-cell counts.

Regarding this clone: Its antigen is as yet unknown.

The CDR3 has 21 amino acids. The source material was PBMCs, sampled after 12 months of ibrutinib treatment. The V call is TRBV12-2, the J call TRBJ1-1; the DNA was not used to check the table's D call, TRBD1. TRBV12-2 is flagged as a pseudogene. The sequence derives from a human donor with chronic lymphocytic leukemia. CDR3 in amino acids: CASRSETVEYRGRFKNTEAFF. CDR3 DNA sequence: TGTGCAAGTCGCTCCGAAACCGTTGAGTACAGGGGCAGGTTCAAGAACACTGAAGCTTTCTTT.